This is a list of T cell receptor beta chains from one sample in a study of blood T cell repertoires in COVID-19. Repertoires were generated with immunoSEQ multiplex PCR, while TCRdb's copy carries only in-frame clones and drops some. The data contain almost 350,000 clones, roughly 86% of them singletons. Sequencing was carried out using PBMCs or T cells enriched from blood (not recorded which). The receptors were gathered from a woman in her twenties or thirties who had been exposed to COVID-19. Both conserved end residues are part of each CDR3. D genes are given only for firm matches. Expanded clones are given a class, and other clones once, few, many or no size at all.

D | size | J | V | DNA | CDR3
- | - | TRBJ2-5 | TRBV7-9 | TGTGCCAGCAGCCAAATACAGGGCCGGGAGACCCAGTACTTC | CASSQIQGRETQYF
TRBD2 | - | TRBJ2-3 | TRBV24-1 | TGTGCCACCCAACTAGCGGGAGCCGGTACGCAGTATTTT | CATQLAGAGTQYF
- | - | TRBJ1-2 | TRBV6-5 | TGTGCCAGCAGTTACTCGACGGGGTACGGCTACACCTTC | CASSYSTGYGYTF
- | - | TRBJ1-2 | TRBV6-5 | TGTGCCAGCAGGCCCTCAGGGTTCTATGGCTACACCTTC | CASRPSGFYGYTF
TRBD1 | - | TRBJ2-1 | TRBV7-9 | TGTGCCAGCAGCTTAGAAGCCGGGACAGGGTGGGACAATGAGCAGTTCTTC | CASSLEAGTGWDNEQFF
TRBD2 | once | TRBJ2-7 | TRBV18 | TGTGCCAGCTCACTTTTATGGACTAGCGGAAACTCCTACGAGCAGTACTTC | CASSLLWTSGNSYEQYF
TRBD1 | - | TRBJ2-5 | TRBV5-1 | TGCGCCAGCCACCGACAGGGTGGCGAGACCCAGTACTTC | CASHRQGGETQYF
TRBD1 | - | TRBJ1-1 | TRBV27 | TGTGCCAGCAGTCCGACAGGGAAGAACACTGAAGCTTTCTTT | CASSPTGKNTEAFF
TRBD1 | - | TRBJ1-1 | TRBV6-5 | TGTGCCAGCGCCCTGGACAGGAGATCAGACACTGAAGCTTTCTTT | CASALDRRSDTEAFF
- | - | TRBJ2-2 | TRBV12-3/TRBV12-4 | TGTGCCAGCCGAAGTCGCCCGGGCGGGGAGCTGTTTTTT | CASRSRPGGELFF
- | - | TRBJ1-2 | TRBV6-5 | TGTGCCAGCAGTTACACCACCCGGGGGGGGCACAATGGCTACACCTTC | CASSYTTRGGHNGYTF
- | - | TRBJ2-7 | TRBV2 | TGTGCCAGCCAGACACCTTCAAGCTCCTACGAGCAGTACTTC | CASQTPSSSYEQYF
- | - | TRBJ2-2 | TRBV10-3 | TGTGCCACGTCTGATGTGGGACAGAACACCGGGGAGCTGTTTTTT | CATSDVGQNTGELFF
TRBD2 | - | TRBJ2-7 | TRBV5-1 | TGCGCCAGCAGCTTAGGCCTAGCGGGGCCCGGTTCCTACGAGCAGTACTTC | CASSLGLAGPGSYEQYF
- | once | TRBJ1-5 | TRBV28 | TGTGCCAGCAGTTTAGTAGGGACACCGGTTAAGCCCCAGCATTTT | CASSLVGTPVKPQHF
- | once | TRBJ1-5 | TRBV7-3 | TGTGCCAGCAGCTTCGAGGGGGGGCAGCCCCAGCATTTT | CASSFEGGQPQHF
TRBD1 | - | TRBJ2-1 | TRBV5-1 | TGCGCCAGCAGGGACAGGGGCAACCCTAGCTCCTACAATGAGCAGTTCTTC | CASRDRGNPSSYNEQFF
- | - | TRBJ1-2 | TRBV6-5 | TGTGCCAGCAGTTACTGGGGAGGGAGGGGAGGCTACACCTTC | CASSYWGGRGGYTF
TRBD2 | - | TRBJ2-3 | TRBV30 | TGTGCCTGGGGGGGGACTAGCCCCGATACGCAGTATTTT | CAWGGTSPDTQYF
TRBD1 | - | TRBJ1-4 | TRBV4-2 | TGTGCCAGCAGCCAAGAACCCAGGGGGCTGTCTAATGAAAAACTGTTTTTT | CASSQEPRGLSNEKLFF
TRBD1 | - | TRBJ2-5 | TRBV19 | TGTGCCAGTGGGGACAGGGGTGGGGAGACCCAGTACTTC | CASGDRGGETQYF
TRBD1 | once | TRBJ1-1 | TRBV10-3 | TGTGCCATCACCGGAGGGACAGCTGAAGCTTTCTTT | CAITGGTAEAFF